The clone carrying this T cell receptor (beta chain) was observed a handful of times. The sample comes from a study of beta chain features in type 1 diabetes. The CDR3 totals 14 residues. Germline V lookup: CDR1 SGDLS, CDR2 YYNGEE. V shed 4 bases and J 4 bases; nucleotides not matched to a gene: 7. Reverse transcription of all isolated RNA meant that expressed TCRB transcripts were sequenced. Produced via immunoSEQ multiplex PCR; TCRdb's table is partial and in-frame only. The table has 160,000 or so clones, 7% to 10% seen once. The receptor comes from a woman aged 18-30 years in good health. The sequenced sample consisted of central memory CD4+ T cells from blood. The chain combines TRBV9 with TRBJ2-5; 7 bases align to TRBD2. The CDR3: CASSSGGSTETQYF. DNA for the CDR3: TGTGCCAGCAGCTCGGGAGGTAGCACAGAGACCCAGTACTTC.